The source of this T cell receptor beta chain is a study of blood T cell repertoires in COVID-19. Study overall: COVID-19 samples collected from the United States, Italy and Spain covered acute and convalescent phases. PBMCs, B-cell-depleted T cells, or T cells were the source of the cDNA or gDNA that made up the material.

Original handling: Using reference gene primer amplification, nucleated cell counts were estimated. Sequenced by immunoSEQ multiplex PCR; TCRdb stores in-frame clones only, minus some. That table gives V, J and clone size, and the DNA gave D and trimming. The table shows some 100,000 clones, with nearly 90% occurring only once. Germline trimming cut 3 bases from V and 6 bases from J; bases unmatched to any gene: 2. CDR1 is ENHRY and CDR2 is SYGVKD in the germline V gene. The CDR3 sequence is 13 residues long. The rearrangement joins TRBV10-3 to TRBJ2-1; 7 bases align to TRBD2. This sequence originates from a woman of 80 years or more with active COVID-19. The sequencing sample was made of peripheral blood. DNA of the CDR3: TGTGCCATCAGTGATGGCGGGAGCAATGAGCAGTTCTTC. It specifies CAISDGGSNEQFF.